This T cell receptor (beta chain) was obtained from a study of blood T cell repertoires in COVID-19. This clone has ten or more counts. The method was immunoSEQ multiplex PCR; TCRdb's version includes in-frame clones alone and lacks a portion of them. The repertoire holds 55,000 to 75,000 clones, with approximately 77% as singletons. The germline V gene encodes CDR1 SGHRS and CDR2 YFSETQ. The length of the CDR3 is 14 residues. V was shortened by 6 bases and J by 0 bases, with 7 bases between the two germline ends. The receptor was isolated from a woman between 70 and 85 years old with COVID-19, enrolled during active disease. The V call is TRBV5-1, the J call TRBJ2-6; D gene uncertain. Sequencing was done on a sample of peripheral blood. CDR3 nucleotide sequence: TGCGCCAGCACCATCTACTCTGGGGCCAACGTCCTGACTTTC. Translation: CASTIYSGANVLTF.